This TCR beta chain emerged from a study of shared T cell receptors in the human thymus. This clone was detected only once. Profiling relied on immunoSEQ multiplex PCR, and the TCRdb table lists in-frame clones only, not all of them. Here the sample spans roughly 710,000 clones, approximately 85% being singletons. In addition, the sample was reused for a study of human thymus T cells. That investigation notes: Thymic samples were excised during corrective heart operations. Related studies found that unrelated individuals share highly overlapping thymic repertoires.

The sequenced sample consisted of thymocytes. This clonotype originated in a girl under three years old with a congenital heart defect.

The DNA for the CDR3 is TGTGCCAGCAGCCCCACCTTGGGGGGGACCCTCCACTTT. Translation gives CASSPTLGGTLHF. The chain has TRBV11-1 and TRBJ1-6, with D tentatively TRBD1 (5 bases). The germline gives CDR1 SGHAT, CDR2 FQDESV (reference sequence). Trimming removed 5 bases at V and 14 bases at J, with 16 bases between. CDR3 length: 13 residues.